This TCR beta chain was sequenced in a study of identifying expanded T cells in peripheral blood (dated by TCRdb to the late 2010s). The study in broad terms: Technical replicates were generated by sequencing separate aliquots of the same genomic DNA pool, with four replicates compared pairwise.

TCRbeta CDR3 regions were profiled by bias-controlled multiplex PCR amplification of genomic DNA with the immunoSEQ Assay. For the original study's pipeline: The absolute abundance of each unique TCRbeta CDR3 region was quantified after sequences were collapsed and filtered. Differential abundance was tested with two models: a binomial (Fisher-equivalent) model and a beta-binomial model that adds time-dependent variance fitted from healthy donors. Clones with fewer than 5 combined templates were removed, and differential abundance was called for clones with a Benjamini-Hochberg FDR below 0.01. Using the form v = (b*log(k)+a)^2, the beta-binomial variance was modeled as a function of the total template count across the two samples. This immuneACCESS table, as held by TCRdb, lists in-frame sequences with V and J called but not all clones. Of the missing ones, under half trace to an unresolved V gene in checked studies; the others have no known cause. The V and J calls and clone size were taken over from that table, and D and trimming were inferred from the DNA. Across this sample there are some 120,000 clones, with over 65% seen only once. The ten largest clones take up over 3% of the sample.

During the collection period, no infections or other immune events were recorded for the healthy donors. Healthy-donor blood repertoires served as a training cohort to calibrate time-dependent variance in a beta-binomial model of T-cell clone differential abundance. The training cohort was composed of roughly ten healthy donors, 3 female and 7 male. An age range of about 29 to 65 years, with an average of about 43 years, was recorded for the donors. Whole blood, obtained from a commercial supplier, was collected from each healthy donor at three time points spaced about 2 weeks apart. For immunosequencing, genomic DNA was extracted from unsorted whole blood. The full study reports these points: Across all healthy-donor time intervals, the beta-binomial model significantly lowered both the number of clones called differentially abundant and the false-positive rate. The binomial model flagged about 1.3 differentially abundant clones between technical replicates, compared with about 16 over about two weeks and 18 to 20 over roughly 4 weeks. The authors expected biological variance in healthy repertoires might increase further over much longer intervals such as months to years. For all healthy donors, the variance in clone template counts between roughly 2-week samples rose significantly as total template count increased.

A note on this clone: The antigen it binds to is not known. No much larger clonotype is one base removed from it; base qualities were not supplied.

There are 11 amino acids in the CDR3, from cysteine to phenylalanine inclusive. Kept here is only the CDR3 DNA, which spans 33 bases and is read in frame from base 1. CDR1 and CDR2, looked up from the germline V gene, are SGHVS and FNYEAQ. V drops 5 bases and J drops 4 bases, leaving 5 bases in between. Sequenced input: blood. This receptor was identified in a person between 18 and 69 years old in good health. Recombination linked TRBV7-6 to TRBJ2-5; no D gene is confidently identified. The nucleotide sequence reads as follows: TGTGCCAGCAGCCATACAGAGACCCAGTACTTC. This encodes CASSHTETQYF.